This entry describes one TCR beta chain. The record originates from a study of blood T cell repertoires in COVID-19. As for the study in general: Specimens from acute and convalescent COVID-19 originated in the United States, Italy and Spain. PBMCs, B-cell-depleted T cells, or T cells provided the cDNA or gDNA that made up the material.

Per the original methods: Amplification of reference gene primers was used by the study to estimate nucleated cell counts. Profiled with immunoSEQ multiplex PCR; TCRdb holds only in-frame clones, not every one. Clonal size and the V and J genes are those of that table, whereas D and trimming came from the DNA. This table holds tens of thousands of clones, 80% to 90% found once. The CDR3 extends over 16 amino acids. The V end was cut by 2 bases, the J end by 5 bases, with 18 bases between. Germline loops: CDR1 LGHNA, CDR2 YNFKEQ. The chain uses TRBV4-2 and TRBJ1-1; D is possibly TRBD1 (5 bases). The sequence was obtained from a human donor in a cohort sampled during active COVID-19. Sequencing input: peripheral blood. The CDR3 is CASSQHPGGAGTEAFF. For the CDR3, the DNA is TGTGCCAGCAGCCAACACCCCGGGGGTGCTGGGACTGAAGCTTTCTTT.